These 27 T cell receptor beta chains originate from one sample sequenced in a study of cytomegalovirus exposure and HLA in healthy donors. The PCR contained 60 Vbeta and 13 Jbeta primers. Here immunoSEQ multiplex PCR was the method, and the copy in TCRdb shows in-frame clones only, minus some. The data show roughly 50,000 clones, and the top ten clones hold roughly a quarter. Sequenced input: PBMCs. These receptors were taken from a man in his forties or fifties in good health and CMV-seropositive.

The V gene is TRBV18, the J gene TRBJ1-1; TRBD1 matches at 10 bases. The germline V gene has CDR1 KGHSH and CDR2 LQKENI. The CDR3 is 15 amino acids. The V and J ends lost 1 base and 1 base, in that order; junction bases with no gene match: 0. The CDR3 here is CASSPRQGANTEAFF. CDR3 nucleotide sequence: TGTGCCAGCTCACCACGACAGGGGGCGAACACTGAAGCTTTCTTT.

The V and J genes are TRBV29-1 and TRBJ2-3; 12 bases fit TRBD2. This CDR3 region has 17 residues. CDR1 is SQVTM, CDR2 ANQGSEA, per germline. V gave up 4 bases and J gave up 4 bases; unmatched junction bases: 12. The CDR3 DNA is TGCAGCGTTGGAGCGGGGGTGGCTAGCGGGGGGGCAGATACGCAGTATTTT. Translation: CSVGAGVASGGADTQYF.

V gene TRBV19 combines with J gene TRBJ2-7; D perhaps matches TRBD1 (6 bases). Trimming stripped 5 bases from V and 5 bases from J, with 16 bases between. In germline, CDR1 is LNHDA, CDR2 SQIVND (reference sequence). This CDR3 is built from 14 residues. CDR3 sequence (DNA): TGTGCCAGTAGTCTACAGGGATTTGCCCACGAGCAGTACTTC. This sequence encodes CASSLQGFAHEQYF.

J is TRBJ1-1 and V is TRBV7-9; 12 bases align to TRBD1. Trimming cost V 5 bases and J 7 bases; bases outside gene matches: 8. The CDR3 runs 15 residues. The germline CDR1 and CDR2 sequences are SEHNR and FQNEAQ (reference sequence). The chain's CDR3 is CASSLPRDRGLEAFF. In nucleotides, the CDR3 is TGTGCCAGCAGCCTTCCCCGGGACAGGGGGCTTGAAGCTTTCTTT.

The chain recombines TRBV18 with TRBJ1-1; D is perhaps TRBD1 (5 bases). This CDR3 is 14 amino acids long. Looked up from germline, CDR1 is KGHSH and CDR2 is LQKENI. Trimming left V 2 bases short and J 3 bases short, with 10 bases between. The CDR3, as DNA: TGTGCCAGCTCACCAGGGGGGGGAGACACTGAAGCTTTCTTT. The encoded protein is CASSPGGGDTEAFF. The entire variable domain, with the rest obtained from reference TRBV18 and TRBJ1-1, is as follows: NAGVMQNPRHLVRRRGQEARLRCSPMKGHSHVYWYRQLPEEGLKFMVYLQKENIIDESGMPKERFSAEFPKEGPSILRIQQVVRGDSAAYFCASSPGGGDTEAFFGQGTRLTVV.

This sequence joins TRBV5-3 and TRBJ1-1, with 8 positions matching TRBD1. TRBV5-3 is flagged as an ORF with uncertain function. CDR3 size: 16 residues. V trimming: 0 bases; J trimming: 5 bases; junction bases outside the gene matches: 9. In nucleotides, the CDR3 is TGTGCCAGAAGCTTGGTTCAGGGGGCGAGGGAGACTGAAGCTTTCTTT. Protein sequence: CARSLVQGARETEAFF.

CDR3 in amino acids: CASSLGGGVEFYEQYF. The DNA for the CDR3 is TGCGCCAGCAGCTTGGGGGGGGGCGTTGAATTCTACGAGCAGTACTTC. The gene calls are TRBV5-1 and TRBJ2-7, with TRBD2 as a possible D gene (7 bases). V lost 0 bases, J lost 3 bases, and 16 bases lay in between. The CDR3 is 16 amino acids. Per the germline V gene, CDR1 is SGHRS and CDR2 is YFSETQ.

A word on this clone: At one of its ends the junction is not consistent with the germline gene, which may arise from a read error. The chain combines TRBV6-5 with TRBJ2-7, with 8 bases identical to TRBD1. The CDR3 contains 14 residues. Germline CDR1 and CDR2: MNHEY and SVGAGI. The CDR3 bases are TGTGCCAGCAGTTCCGGGACAGGCGGCGGGGAGCAGCACTTC. Protein sequence: CASSSGTGGGEQHF.

The chain has TRBV15 and TRBJ1-1; D uncertain. CDR1 and CDR2 (germline): LNHNV, YYDKDF (reference sequence). Trimming stripped 0 bases from V and 3 bases from J, with 20 bases between. The CDR3 contains 18 residues. The DNA for the CDR3 is TGTGCCACCAGCAGAGATTCGGGAGGTGGACGGTACTACACTGAAGCTTTCTTT. This sequence encodes CATSRDSGGGRYYTEAFF.

The V gene is TRBV6-1, the J gene TRBJ1-4; D is uncertain. Germline V lookup: CDR1 MNHNS, CDR2 SASEGT. CDR3 size: 11 residues. V dropped 10 bases and J dropped 5 bases, with 8 bases sitting between them. This CDR3 reads CATAWNEKLFF. In nucleotides, the CDR3 is TGTGCCACCGCGTGGAATGAAAAACTGTTTTTT.

The chain has TRBV6-5 and TRBJ2-7; 8 bases are shared with TRBD1. The V gene end was trimmed by 0 bases and the J gene end by 3 bases; junction bases not matched to a gene: 4. This CDR3 comprises 15 residues. The V gene's germline CDR1 is MNHEY and CDR2 SVGAGI. The CDR3 DNA reads as TGTGCCAGCAGTTACTCGGAGACAGGGGACTACGAGCAGTACTTC. Amino acid sequence: CASSYSETGDYEQYF.

The chain joins TRBV7-7 to TRBJ2-1; TRBD2 matches 9 bases. J gave up 4 bases and V 4 bases, and 8 bases lay outside the gene matches. The CDR3 has 16 residues. The V gene's germline CDR1 is SSHAT and CDR2 FNYEAQ (reference sequence). The CDR3, as DNA: TGTGCCAGCAGCTCTTCCGCGGGAGGGAGGTACAATGAGCAGTTCTTC. Translated, it gives CASSSSAGGRYNEQFF.

CDR3 amino acids: CASSQDWWPSNSPLHF. The CDR3 DNA sequence: TGTGCCAGCAGCCAAGATTGGTGGCCCTCTAATTCACCCCTCCACTTT. The chain employs TRBV4-2 and TRBJ1-6; no reliable D call. CDR1 and CDR2 from the germline V gene are LGHNA and YNFKEQ. The CDR3 is 16 residues long. With 0 bases removed from V and 6 bases from J, the gap between germline ends came to 12 bases.

The chain combines TRBV2 with TRBJ1-1, with 9 positions matching TRBD1. Germline V gene lookup returns CDR1 SNHLY and CDR2 FYNNEI. The CDR3 contains 16 residues. Trimming removed 2 bases from V and 0 bases from J; junction bases left unmatched: 4. The CDR3 sequence is CASSENGQGLNTEAFF. In nucleotides, the CDR3 is TGTGCCAGCAGTGAAAACGGACAGGGGCTGAACACTGAAGCTTTCTTT.

The genes are TRBV30 and TRBJ2-1; 8 bases fit TRBD1. Germline CDR1 reads GTSNPN; CDR2 reads SVGIG (reference sequence). CDR3 length: 14 residues. Trimming at V came to 2 bases and at J to 5 bases, leaving 5 bases not matched to a gene. The CDR3 region has the DNA TGTGCCTGGAGTCAGGGGGCACCTGACAATGAGCAGTTCTTC. It is translated as CAWSQGAPDNEQFF.

CDR3 in DNA: TGCGCCAGCAGACCGACAACCGACTATGGCTACACCTTC. As protein: CASRPTTDYGYTF. The gene calls are TRBV5-1 and TRBJ1-2, with D hard to call. This CDR3 spans 13 amino acids. Looked up from germline, CDR1 is SGHRS and CDR2 is YFSETQ. V dropped 5 bases and J dropped 3 bases, with 11 bases sitting between them.

This rearrangement joins TRBV9 to TRBJ2-1; maybe TRBD2 (6 bases). V gave up 4 bases and J gave up 9 bases, with 11 bases separating them. Germline CDR1 SGDLS, CDR2 YYNGEE. This CDR3 has 12 amino acids. CDR3 amino acids: CASSPTGGEQFF. The CDR3 DNA follows: TGTGCCAGCAGCCCAACCGGGGGTGAGCAGTTCTTC.

J is TRBJ2-5 and V is TRBV6-5; D may be TRBD2 (5 bases). CDR1 MNHEY and CDR2 SVGAGI come from the germline V gene. Trimming removed 2 bases from V and 4 bases from J, with 14 bases in between. The CDR3 spans 15 residues. CDR3 in amino acids: CASSYLGITGETQYF. The CDR3 DNA is TGTGCCAGCAGTTACCTCGGGATAACGGGAGAGACCCAGTACTTC.

The chain has TRBV11-2 and TRBJ1-2; 7 bases line up with TRBD1. This CDR3 is built from 15 residues. The V segment lost 6 bases and the J segment 3 bases; nucleotides outside the gene matches: 10. The germline gives CDR1 SGHAT, CDR2 FQNNGV. The CDR3 DNA reads TGTGCCAGCAGTTCGGGACAGTTCTTCGACTATGGCTACACCTTC. Translated, it gives CASSSGQFFDYGYTF.

Worth noting for this clone: Within the sample, other DNA sequences also encode this same CDR3. This chain connects TRBV2 to TRBJ1-5, with 7 bases aligning to TRBD1. This CDR3 has 14 amino acids. The junction had 6 bases not matched to a gene; V was cut back by 7 bases and J by 3 bases. In germline, CDR1 is SNHLY, CDR2 FYNNEI. CDR3 nucleotides: TGTGCCAGCACTGACAGGGAGGTCAATCAGCCCCAGCATTTT. Encoded protein: CASTDREVNQPQHF.

The chain joins TRBV27 to TRBJ2-7; perhaps TRBD2 as D (5 bases). The ends were cut back, 5 bases at V and 3 bases at J, with 14 bases in the middle. The CDR3 runs to 14 residues. Germline V CDR1 and CDR2: MNHEY, SMNVEV (reference sequence). The CDR3 protein is CASSPSAGSYEQYF. CDR3 sequence (DNA): TGTGCCAGCAGTCCTTCCGCGGGTAGCTACGAGCAGTACTTC.

The chain has TRBV15 and TRBJ2-1, with 9 positions matching TRBD1. CDR3 length equals 17 residues. V shed 3 bases and J 2 bases; nucleotides not matched to a gene: 8. The germline V gene encodes CDR1 LNHNV and CDR2 YYDKDF (reference sequence). CDR3 in amino acids: CATSSVWDRATYNEQFF. The CDR3 nucleotides are TGTGCCACCAGCAGCGTCTGGGACAGGGCCACCTACAATGAGCAGTTCTTC.

J is TRBJ2-7 and V is TRBV2; TRBD1 matches 10 bases. V trimming: 4 bases; J trimming: 3 bases; junction bases outside the gene matches: 3. This CDR3 region has 14 residues. Per germline, CDR1 SNHLY and CDR2 FYNNEI. The CDR3 DNA sequence: TGTGCCAGCAGTGTAGGGACAGGGGACTACGAGCAGTACTTC. This translates into CASSVGTGDYEQYF.

The V call is TRBV7-9, the J call TRBJ2-5; TRBD2 agrees at 7 bases. The J call is in doubt because the DNA end fits TRBJ2-7 better. There are 15 residues in the CDR3. Per germline, CDR1 SEHNR and CDR2 FQNEAQ (reference sequence). The CDR3 spells CASSLATSTSYEQYF. The CDR3 bases are TGTGCCAGCAGCTTAGCGACTAGCACCTCCTACGAGCAGTACTTC.

Here the CDR3 DNA reads TGTGCCAGCAGCGCCGCCCTGACAGGGGGAGAGACCCAGTACTTC. As protein: CASSAALTGGETQYF. V usage is TRBV9 and J usage is TRBJ2-5, with 9 positions matching TRBD1. CDR3 length: 15 residues. After removal of 3 bases from V and 4 bases from J, the junction contained 7 bases not matched to a gene. Germline CDR1 reads SGDLS; CDR2 reads YYNGEE.

As regards this clone: A read error may produce the germline difference seen at one junction end. Other DNA sequences in this specimen translate into the identical CDR3. The rearrangement uses TRBV4-2 and TRBJ1-6, with D possibly TRBD1 on 6 matching bases. Germline V gene lookup returns CDR1 LGHNA and CDR2 YNFKEQ. The CDR3 totals 14 residues. The CDR3 protein is CASSPGHDNSPLHF. For the CDR3, the DNA is TGTGCCAGCAGCCCGGGACACGATAATTCACCCCTCCACTTC.

J is TRBJ1-1 and V is TRBV6-1; D is unclear. The CDR3 is 14 amino acids. Germline CDR1 is MNHNS and CDR2 is SASEGT. The V end lost 3 bases, the J end lost 1 base, and 9 bases lay between the germline ends. In DNA, the CDR3 is TGTGCCAGCAGTGACCTCGGTTCGAACACTGAAGCTTTCTTT. Its protein product is CASSDLGSNTEAFF.